This TCR beta chain was retrieved from a study of cytomegalovirus exposure and HLA in healthy donors (dated by TCRdb to 2016 to 2017). Study-level background: According to an earlier analysis of several hundred of the donors, about 179 million T cells yielded 100 million or so unique TCR beta sequences and 276 Gb of sequence data. Approximately 310 gigabases of sequencing data and tens of millions of unique TCR sequences were included in an early release covering 550 to 800 HLA-typed donors. Of the roughly 410 genotyped donors, approximately 80% were placed in the genetic ancestry cluster associated with self-reported Caucasian donors. The study was designed to test whether signatures of past pathogen exposure could be identified by cataloging public T cell receptors. The study used immunosequencing to profile the T cell repertoires of several hundred subjects and linked those repertoires to cytomegalovirus serostatus. In addition to the first cohort of 666 subjects, a separate validation cohort of some 120 different subjects was used. High-throughput TCR immunosequencing, statistical association of individual TCRs with disease status, and machine learning were combined to predict cytomegalovirus infection status. In a later analysis, previously published TCR beta repertoires from about 670 donors were re-analyzed and high-resolution HLA genotyping was added so that TCR occurrence patterns could be studied. Rather than drawing on any new phenotypic data, the later analysis identified candidate immune exposures from TCR beta sequences and the way those sequences occurred across donors. To decide whether each TCR beta V gene segment behaved as functional or pseudogenic, an earlier analysis of 587 of the donors relied on high-throughput TCR beta sequencing. Donor age, sex, ethnicity and CMV serostatus were compiled together with the repertoire data. A later genetic analysis took genome-wide SNP genotypes for about 60% of the roughly 670 donors and used that subset as a discovery cohort. All discovery cohort repertoires had been generated on a single sequencing platform. HLA typing included class I and class II loci at four-digit resolution. Typing coverage varied by locus: 629-630 donors for A, B, C, DRB1 and DQB1; more than 500 for DQA1; over 600 for DPA1; about 450 for DPB1. Roughly 5 DR-DQ haplotypes were handled as single units for association and clustering because linkage in the cohort was strong. On average, roughly 240,000 unique TCR beta nucleotide sequences were sequenced per donor among a few hundred genotyped donors of the cohort, with roughly 20% of those sequences being non-productive.

What the work shows at the level of the full study, not this receptor alone: In a later genetic analysis, fewer N-insertions in productive TCRs were reported among donors in an Asian-associated ancestry cluster than the approximately 710-donor mean. According to a later analysis, TCR association rates differed among HLA loci, with DRB1 alleles showing the most associated TCRs and HLA-C alleles showing the fewest. Correlated functional status among segregating V segments might reflect linkage disequilibrium, but an unknown experimental factor could not be ruled out. The presence/absence analyses assumed that sequencing depth was roughly uniform across donors, and that assumption may not be true. Compared with equally common non-associated chains, HLA-associated TCR beta chains in a later analysis were more clonally expanded and had lower generation probabilities. In the study, 150 to 200 TCR beta chains were listed as associated with cytomegalovirus. Because some donors lacked HLA typing at each locus, the association tests relied only on the typed subset. A few of the identified cytomegalovirus-associated TCR beta chains were confirmed in vitro to be specific for cytomegalovirus antigens. A group of highly shared sequence variants was considered likely to be a technical artifact of the sequencing pipeline. An association between a missense DCLRE1C variant and V-gene and J-gene trimming of TCR beta chains was found in a later genetic analysis and replicated in an independent cohort. Some IMGT-functional V segments, including TRBV6-2 and TRBV6-3, could not be distinguished by the 87-base-pair reads and were therefore excluded. According to a later analysis, parvovirus B19, influenza, CMV and Epstein-Barr virus appeared linked to several top co-occurrence clusters. According to the authors, the approach could potentially be generalized to other disease states and immunological phenotypes. At a false discovery rate of 0.05, a later analysis linked 15,000 to 20,000 TCR beta sequences to specific HLA alleles. A later analysis found that most CMV-associated TCR beta chains appeared HLA-restricted, with HLA associations seemingly driven largely by CMV exposure. Because counts were too low, roughly 17 rarely observed V segments, including chromosome 9 orphons, were left out of the earlier analysis of 500 to 650 of the donors. When HLA alleles, especially DR and DQ, strongly co-occurred, TCR associations were difficult to assign to individual alleles. In an earlier analysis of approximately 590 of the donors, most TCR beta V segments appeared in productive rearrangements about 87% or about 30% of the time, broadly matching IMGT annotations. The classifier was reported to diagnose cytomegalovirus status with high specificity and sensitivity in both the original cohort and the validation cohort. A further reported finding was that TCR beta sequences accurately predicted the HLA-A and HLA-B alleles for most subjects in the first cohort. The only immune exposure information available for the cohort was CMV serostatus. The cohort was sequenced for TCR beta chains only, and without alpha or paired-chain data the features that could be detected were limited. Across donors, most TCR sequences were observed very rarely, whereas some public TCRs were present in many individuals.

The CDR3 holds 17 amino acids from the cysteine to the phenylalanine. The sequence is cut down to CDR3 DNA, 51 bases in frame from base 1. CDR1 and CDR2 were assigned from the germline V gene (reference sequence) as SEHNR and FQNEAQ. This clone was seen a handful of times. Its binding antigen is unknown. Relative to the germline gene, one junction end is altered; a read error may explain this. The cohort was made up of approximately 670 healthy bone marrow donors. Cohort members were all nominally healthy when sampled, although unrecorded immune exposures were likely present. The donor tested CMV seropositive and was one of the 289 seropositive cohort members. Every donor gave a peripheral blood sample, and the peripheral blood mononuclear cells from that sample were used for TCR beta sequencing. The Qiagen DNeasy Blood Extraction Kit was used to extract genomic DNA from the blood cell samples. Libraries were made using the immunoSEQ multiplex PCR assay. For the multiplex PCR, a mixture combining 60 forward primers for TCR Vbeta segments and 13 reverse primers for TCR Jbeta segments was used. The CDR3 region of rearranged TCR beta genes was amplified from genomic DNA with a multiplex PCR assay. The Illumina HiSeq System was used to sequence the amplified TCR beta libraries as 87-base-pair reads. On the authors' methods: A later analysis counted about 80 million unique TCR beta chains across the 640 or so repertoires, and 10 million to 12 million of these chains were shared by at least two donors. A nearest-neighbor algorithm error-corrected the raw reads and collapsed the reads into unique sequences, merging closely related sequences to remove PCR and sequencing errors. CDR3 sequences were aligned to IMGT reference sequences to assign V, D and J gene segments. Each retained sequence needed at least a six-nucleotide match to both a V gene segment and a J gene segment. A rearrangement was called productive if the CDR3 had no stop codons and remained in frame with V and J, and every other rearrangement was called non-productive. Following IMGT convention, CDR3 was defined as the stretch from the second conserved V-encoded cysteine to the conserved J-encoded phenylalanine. The earlier analysis of roughly 590 of the donors excluded any sequence lacking an unambiguous match to a single V gene segment. An earlier analysis of a few hundred of the donors called V segments functional above 56.7% productive rearrangements and segregating when the between-donor standard deviation exceeded 5%. A statistical classification framework was built for diagnosing cytomegalovirus status from the catalog of TCR beta chain sequences. In a later analysis, V and J genes were assigned by comparing TCR nucleotide sequences against IMGT/GENE-DB human TR gene sequences. Using the TCRdist pipeline, a later analysis assigned CDR3 sequences along with most-parsimonious VDJ recombination scenarios. In a later analysis, every TCR beta chain was defined by the combination of its CDR3 amino acid sequence and its V-gene family, and reads without a unique V-gene family were dropped. To address suspected cross-contamination and a sequencing artifact, a later analysis removed approximately 600 highly shared, low-generation-probability nucleotide sequences. For each public chain, a later analysis derived a clonal expansion index from normalized ranks of inferred template counts within each repertoire. In a later analysis, generation probabilities were computed with a VDJ recombination model fitted to out-of-frame rearrangements, and the resulting probabilities were checked against IGoR. In a later analysis, hypergeometric tests were used to score TCR-TCR, TCR-HLA and TCR-CMV co-occurrence, with a repertoire-size bias correction applied to TCR pairs. In a later analysis, false discovery rates were estimated by permuting HLA or CMV assignments 20 times. A later analysis grouped co-occurring TCRs with DBSCAN, adding TCRdist sequence similarity when clustering within HLA-allele-positive subsets. Repertoires with fewer than 30,000 or more than 120,000 public chains, plus five repertoires with anomalous nucleotide sharing, were excluded from co-occurrence clustering. TCRdb limited this immuneACCESS table to in-frame rearrangements with V and J called. A share of clones is missing; checked studies link under half to unresolved V genes, and the rest is unexplained. V and J calls and clone size are as listed in that table; D and trimming were resolved from the DNA. A total of some 100,000 clones appear in this sample, nearly 70% of them only once. Around 16% of the sample goes to the ten largest clones.

Here the chain combines TRBV7-9 and TRBJ2-7; 11 central bases correspond to TRBD2. Input material: PBMCs. The receptor was derived from a woman aged 45 to 65 in good health and CMV-seropositive. The CDR3 has the sequence CSSSPDGTSGSSYEQYF. The base sequence is TGTTCCAGCAGCCCAGACGGGACTAGCGGAAGCTCCTACGAGCAGTACTTC.